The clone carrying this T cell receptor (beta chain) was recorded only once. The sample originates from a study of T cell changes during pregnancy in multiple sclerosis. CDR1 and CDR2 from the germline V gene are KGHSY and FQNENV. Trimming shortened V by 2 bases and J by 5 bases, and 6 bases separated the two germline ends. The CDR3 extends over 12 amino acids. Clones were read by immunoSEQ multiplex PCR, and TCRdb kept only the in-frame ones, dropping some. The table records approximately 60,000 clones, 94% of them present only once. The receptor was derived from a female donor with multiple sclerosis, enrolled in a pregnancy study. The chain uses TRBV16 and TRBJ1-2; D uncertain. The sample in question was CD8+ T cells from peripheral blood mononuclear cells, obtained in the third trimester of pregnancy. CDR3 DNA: TGTGCCAGCAGCCAAGAAACATATGGCTACACCTTC. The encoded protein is CASSQETYGYTF.